These T cell receptor beta chains were read from a single sample in a study of shared T cell receptors in the human thymus. Measured with immunoSEQ multiplex PCR; TCRdb has only the in-frame clones, and not every one. The sample yields hundreds of thousands of clones, about 95% seen once. The specimen was thymocytes. All receptors come from a human donor. Both conserved end residues are part of each CDR3. D genes are given only for firm matches. A clone size is listed for some rows: how often the clone was seen (once, few, many), or a class if it is expanded.

TGTGCCAGCAGCCAAGGACCTGGACAGGGGGGCTACGAGCAGTACTTC	CASSQGPGQGGYEQYF	16	TRBD1	NA	TRBV4-2	TRBJ2-7
TGTGCCAGCAGCTTTGAGTTGGAGCGCCAAGCGGCTTACGAGCAGTACTTC	CASSFELERQAAYEQYF	17	NA	NA	TRBV5-4	TRBJ2-7
TGCGCCAGCAGCCTTCAGACAGGGTCCCATCAGCCCCAGCATTTT	CASSLQTGSHQPQHF	15	TRBD1	NA	TRBV4-1	TRBJ1-5
TGCGCCAGCACCTCTAGCGGAGAGGGTAACGGGGAGCTGTTTTTT	CASTSSGEGNGELFF	15	TRBD2	NA	TRBV5-1	TRBJ2-2
TGTGCCAGCAGTGCAGGAGCCGGGACTAGCGGTAGCTCGCCTTACAATGAGCAGTTCTTC	CASSAGAGTSGSSPYNEQFF	20	TRBD2	once	TRBV2	TRBJ2-1
TGTGCCAGCAGCAGTCGGTCCTTGTCGGAGAGGACTAGCGGGAGCCCCGGCACCGGGGAGCTGTTTTTT	CASSSRSLSERTSGSPGTGELFF	23	TRBD2	NA	TRBV27	TRBJ2-2
TGTGCCAGCACCAAAAAGGGGGTAGCGGGATATGAGCAGTTCTTC	CASTKKGVAGYEQFF	15	TRBD2	NA	TRBV28	TRBJ2-1
TGTGCCAGCAAACCTCGGCCAGATACGCAGTATTTT	CASKPRPDTQYF	12	NA	once	TRBV28	TRBJ2-3
TGCGCCAGCAGCCACCAGGGGGCCGGGCAGCCCCAGCATTTT	CASSHQGAGQPQHF	14	TRBD1	few	TRBV4-1	TRBJ1-5
TGTGCCAGCAGCTTTTCACCCACTGAAGCTTTCTTT	CASSFSPTEAFF	12	NA	NA	TRBV5-6	TRBJ1-1
TGTGCCAGCAGCAAAGGAAGGGGATTGACAGGGAATGGCTACACCTTC	CASSKGRGLTGNGYTF	16	NA	NA	TRBV21-1	TRBJ1-2
TGTGCCAGTAGTATAGTCTATGGGGGGCGCACTGAAGCTTTCTTT	CASSIVYGGRTEAFF	15	NA	once	TRBV19	TRBJ1-1
TGTGCCAGCAAACCTAGCGGGGGCAATGAGCAGTTCTTC	CASKPSGGNEQFF	13	TRBD2	NA	TRBV27	TRBJ2-1
TGTGCCAGCAGATTGGATCAAGCGGGTTCCTACAATGAGCAGTTCTTC	CASRLDQAGSYNEQFF	16	NA	NA	TRBV27	TRBJ2-1
TGTGCCAGCAGCCCCCCGGAGGACAGGGCGCGCTCTGGAAACACCATATATTTT	CASSPPEDRARSGNTIYF	18	TRBD1	NA	TRBV9	TRBJ1-3
TGTGCCAGCAGCGCGACCCCCACTGGGGCCAACGTCCTGACTTTC	CASSATPTGANVLTF	15	NA	NA	TRBV7-9	TRBJ2-6
TGCGCCAGCAGCTTGGGCTCCTACAATGAGCAGTTCTTC	CASSLGSYNEQFF	13	NA	NA	TRBV5-1	TRBJ2-1